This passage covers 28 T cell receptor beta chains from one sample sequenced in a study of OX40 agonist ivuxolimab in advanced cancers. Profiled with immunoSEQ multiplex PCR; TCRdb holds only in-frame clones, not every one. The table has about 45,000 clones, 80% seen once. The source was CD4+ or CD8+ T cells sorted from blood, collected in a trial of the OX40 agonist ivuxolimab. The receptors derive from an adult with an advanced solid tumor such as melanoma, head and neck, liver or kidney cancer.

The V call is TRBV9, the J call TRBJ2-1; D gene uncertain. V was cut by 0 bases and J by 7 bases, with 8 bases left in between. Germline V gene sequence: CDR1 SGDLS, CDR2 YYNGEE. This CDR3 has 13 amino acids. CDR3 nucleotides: TGTGCCAGCAGCGTAGCCGAGGTGAATGAGCAGTTCTTC. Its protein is CASSVAEVNEQFF.

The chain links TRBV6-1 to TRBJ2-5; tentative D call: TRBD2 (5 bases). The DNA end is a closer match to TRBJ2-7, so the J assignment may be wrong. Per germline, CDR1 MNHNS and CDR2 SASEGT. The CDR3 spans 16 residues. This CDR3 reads CASSGDTTTSSYEQYF. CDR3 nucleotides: TGTGCCAGCAGTGGTGACACGACTACGAGCTCCTACGAGCAGTACTTC.

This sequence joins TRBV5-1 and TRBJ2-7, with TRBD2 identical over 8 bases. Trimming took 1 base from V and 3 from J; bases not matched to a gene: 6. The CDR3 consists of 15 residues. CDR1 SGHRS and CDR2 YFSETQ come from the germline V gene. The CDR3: CASSLTSGVGYEQYF. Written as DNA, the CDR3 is TGCGCCAGCAGCTTGACTAGCGGAGTGGGCTACGAGCAGTACTTC. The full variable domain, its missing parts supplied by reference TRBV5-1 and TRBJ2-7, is KAGVTQTPRYLIKTRGQQVTLSCSPISGHRSVSWYQQTPGQGLQFLFEYFSETQRNKGNFPGRFSGRQFSNSRSEMNVSTLELGDSALYLCASSLTSGVGYEQYFGPGTRLTVT.

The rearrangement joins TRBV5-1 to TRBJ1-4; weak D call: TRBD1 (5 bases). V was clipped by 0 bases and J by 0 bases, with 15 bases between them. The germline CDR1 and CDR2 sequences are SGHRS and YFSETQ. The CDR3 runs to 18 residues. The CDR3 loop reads CASSLARAGVPTNEKLFF. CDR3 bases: TGCGCCAGCAGCTTGGCCCGGGCGGGGGTCCCAACTAATGAAAAACTGTTTTTT.

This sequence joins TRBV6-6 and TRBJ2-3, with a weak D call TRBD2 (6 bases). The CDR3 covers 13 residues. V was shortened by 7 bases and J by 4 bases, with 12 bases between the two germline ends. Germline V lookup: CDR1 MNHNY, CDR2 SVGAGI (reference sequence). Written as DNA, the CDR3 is TGTGCCAGCAAACGGGGGAGCGCAGATACGCAGTATTTT. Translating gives CASKRGSADTQYF.

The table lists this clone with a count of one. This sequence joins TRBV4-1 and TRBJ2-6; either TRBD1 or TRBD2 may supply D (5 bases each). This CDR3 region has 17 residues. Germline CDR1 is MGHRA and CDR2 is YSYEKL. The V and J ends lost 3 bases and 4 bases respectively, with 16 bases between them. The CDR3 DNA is TGCGCCAGCAGCCACGGGACGCTGTCGGGCGGGGCCAACGTCCTGACTTTC. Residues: CASSHGTLSGGANVLTF.

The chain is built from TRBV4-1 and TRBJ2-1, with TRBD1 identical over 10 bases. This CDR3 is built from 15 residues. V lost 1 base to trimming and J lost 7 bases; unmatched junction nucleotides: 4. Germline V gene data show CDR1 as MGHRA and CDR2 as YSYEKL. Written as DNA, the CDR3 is TGCGCCAGCAGCCAAGCCGACAGGGGGCTGAATGAGCAGTTCTTC. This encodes CASSQADRGLNEQFF.

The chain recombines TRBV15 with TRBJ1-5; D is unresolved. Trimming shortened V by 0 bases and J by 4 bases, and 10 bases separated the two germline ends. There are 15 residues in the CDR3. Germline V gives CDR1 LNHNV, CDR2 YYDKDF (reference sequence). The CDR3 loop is CATSREWGVNQPQHF. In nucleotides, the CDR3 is TGTGCCACCAGCAGAGAGTGGGGTGTGAATCAGCCCCAGCATTTT.

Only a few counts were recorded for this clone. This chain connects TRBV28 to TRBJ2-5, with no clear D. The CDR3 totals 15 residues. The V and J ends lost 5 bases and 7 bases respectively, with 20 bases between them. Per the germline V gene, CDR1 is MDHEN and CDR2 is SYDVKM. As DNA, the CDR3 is TGTGCCAGCAGTCAGGAAACCCAAGGGTACGGGACCCAGTACTTC. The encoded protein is CASSQETQGYGTQYF.

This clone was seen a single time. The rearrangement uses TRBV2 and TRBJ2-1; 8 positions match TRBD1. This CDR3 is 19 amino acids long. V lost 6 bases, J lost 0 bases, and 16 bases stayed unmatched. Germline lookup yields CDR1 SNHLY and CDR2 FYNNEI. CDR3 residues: CASSYRTGQSRTSYNEQFF. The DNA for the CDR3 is TGTGCCAGCAGCTATCGGACAGGGCAAAGTCGAACCTCCTACAATGAGCAGTTCTTC.

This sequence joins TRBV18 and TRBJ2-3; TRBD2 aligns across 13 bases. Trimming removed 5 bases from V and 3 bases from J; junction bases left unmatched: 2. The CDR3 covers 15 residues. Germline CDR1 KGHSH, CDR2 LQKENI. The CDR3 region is CASSGLAGATDTQYF. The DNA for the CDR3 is TGTGCCAGCTCAGGACTAGCGGGAGCGACAGATACGCAGTATTTT.

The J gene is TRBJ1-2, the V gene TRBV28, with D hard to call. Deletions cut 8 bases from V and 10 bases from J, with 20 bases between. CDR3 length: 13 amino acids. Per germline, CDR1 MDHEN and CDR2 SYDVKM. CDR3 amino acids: CASQLEGTRTYTF. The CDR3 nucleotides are TGTGCCAGCCAATTGGAGGGCACCCGGACCTACACCTTC.

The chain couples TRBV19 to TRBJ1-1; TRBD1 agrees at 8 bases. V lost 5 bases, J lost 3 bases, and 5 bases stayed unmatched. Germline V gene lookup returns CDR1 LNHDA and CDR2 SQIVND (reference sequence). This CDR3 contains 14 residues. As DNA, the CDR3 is TGTGCCAGTAGTCTCGGACAGGGCTACACTGAAGCTTTCTTT. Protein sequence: CASSLGQGYTEAFF. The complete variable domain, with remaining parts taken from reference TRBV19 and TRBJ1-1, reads DGGITQSPKYLFRKEGQNVTLSCEQNLNHDAMYWYRQDPGQGLRLIYYSQIVNDFQKGDIAEGYSVSREKKESFPLTVTSAQKNPTAFYLCASSLGQGYTEAFFGQGTRLTVV.

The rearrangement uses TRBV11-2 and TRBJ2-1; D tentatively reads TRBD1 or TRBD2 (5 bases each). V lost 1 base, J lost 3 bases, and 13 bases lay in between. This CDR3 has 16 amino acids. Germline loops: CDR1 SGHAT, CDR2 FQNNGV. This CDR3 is CASSLGGDLNYNEQFF. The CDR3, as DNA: TGTGCCAGCAGCTTAGGTGGGGACCTAAACTACAATGAGCAGTTCTTC.

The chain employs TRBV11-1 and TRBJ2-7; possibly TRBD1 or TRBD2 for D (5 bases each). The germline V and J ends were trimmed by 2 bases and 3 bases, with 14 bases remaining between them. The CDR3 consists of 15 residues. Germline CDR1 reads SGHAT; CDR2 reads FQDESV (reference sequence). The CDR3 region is CASSLMRGFIYEQYF. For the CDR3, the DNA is TGTGCCAGCAGCTTAATGAGGGGCTTTATCTACGAGCAGTACTTC. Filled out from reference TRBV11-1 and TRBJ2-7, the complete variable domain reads EAEVAQSPRYKITEKSQAVAFWCDPISGHATLYWYRQILGQGPELLVQFQDESVVDDSQLPKDRFSAERLKGVDSTLKIQPAELGDSAMYLCASSLMRGFIYEQYFGPGTRLTVT.

The CDR3 region is CASSSHDRVGEQYF. The CDR3 DNA is TGTGCCAGCAGCTCCCATGACAGGGTTGGCGAGCAGTACTTC. The gene calls are TRBV21-1 and TRBJ2-7; the table names TRBD1, a call not compared with the DNA. TRBV21-1 constitutes a pseudogene. The CDR3 loop spans 14 amino acids.

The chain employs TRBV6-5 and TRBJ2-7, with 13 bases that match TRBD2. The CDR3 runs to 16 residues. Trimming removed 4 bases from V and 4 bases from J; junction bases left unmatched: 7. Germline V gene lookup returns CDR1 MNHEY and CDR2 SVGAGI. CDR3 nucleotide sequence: TGTGCCAGCAGTTCCCCCCGGACTAGCGGGAGATACGAGCAGTACTTC. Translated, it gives CASSSPRTSGRYEQYF.

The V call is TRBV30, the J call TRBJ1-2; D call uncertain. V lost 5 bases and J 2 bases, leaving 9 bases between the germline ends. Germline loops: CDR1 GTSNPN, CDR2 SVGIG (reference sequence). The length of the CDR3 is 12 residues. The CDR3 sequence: CAWATINYGYTF. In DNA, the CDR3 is TGTGCCTGGGCCACAATAAACTATGGCTACACCTTC.

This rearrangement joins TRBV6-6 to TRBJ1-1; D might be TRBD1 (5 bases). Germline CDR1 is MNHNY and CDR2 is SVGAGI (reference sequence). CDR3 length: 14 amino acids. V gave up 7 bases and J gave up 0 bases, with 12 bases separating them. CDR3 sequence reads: CASTKGLLNTEAFF. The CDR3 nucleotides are TGTGCCAGCACCAAGGGGCTCCTGAACACTGAAGCTTTCTTT.

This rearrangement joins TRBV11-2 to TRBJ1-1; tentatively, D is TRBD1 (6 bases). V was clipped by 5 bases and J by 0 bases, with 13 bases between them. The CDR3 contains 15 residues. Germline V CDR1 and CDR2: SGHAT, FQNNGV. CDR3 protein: CASSPRGGMNTEAFF. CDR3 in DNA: TGTGCCAGCAGCCCTAGGGGGGGAATGAACACTGAAGCTTTCTTT.

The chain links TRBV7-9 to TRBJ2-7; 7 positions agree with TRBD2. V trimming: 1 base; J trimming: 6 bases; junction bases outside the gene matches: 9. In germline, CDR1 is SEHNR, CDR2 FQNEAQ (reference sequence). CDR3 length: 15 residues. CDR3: CASSLGLAGAAEQYF. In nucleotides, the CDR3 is TGTGCCAGCAGCTTAGGACTAGCCGGAGCGGCCGAGCAGTACTTC.

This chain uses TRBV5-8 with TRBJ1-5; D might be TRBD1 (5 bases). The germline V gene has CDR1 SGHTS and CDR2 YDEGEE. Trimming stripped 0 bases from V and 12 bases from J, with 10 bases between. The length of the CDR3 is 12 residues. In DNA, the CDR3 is TGTGCCAGCAGCTTGGGGGGCAGGAGCCAGCATTTT. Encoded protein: CASSLGGRSQHF.

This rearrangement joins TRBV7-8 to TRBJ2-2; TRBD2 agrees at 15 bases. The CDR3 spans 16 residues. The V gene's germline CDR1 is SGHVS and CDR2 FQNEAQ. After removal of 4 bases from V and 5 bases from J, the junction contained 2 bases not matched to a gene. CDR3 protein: CASSSGLAGGTGELFF. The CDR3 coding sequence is TGTGCCAGCAGCTCGGGACTAGCGGGAGGAACCGGGGAGCTGTTTTTT.

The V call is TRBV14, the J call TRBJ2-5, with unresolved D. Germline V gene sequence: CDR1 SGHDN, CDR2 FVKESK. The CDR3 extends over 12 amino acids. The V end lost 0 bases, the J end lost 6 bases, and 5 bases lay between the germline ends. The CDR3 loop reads CASSQDRKTQYF. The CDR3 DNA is TGTGCCAGCAGCCAAGATCGGAAGACCCAGTACTTC.

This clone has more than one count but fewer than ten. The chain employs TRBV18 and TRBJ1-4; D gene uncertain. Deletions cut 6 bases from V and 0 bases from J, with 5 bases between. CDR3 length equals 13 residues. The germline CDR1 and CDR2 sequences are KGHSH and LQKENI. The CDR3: CASSGPTNEKLFF. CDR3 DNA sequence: TGTGCCAGCTCTGGGCCAACTAATGAAAAACTGTTTTTT.

CDR3 loop: CASSDPGARLNTEAFF. CDR3 in DNA: TGTGCCAGCTCAGATCCAGGGGCAAGATTGAACACTGAAGCTTTCTTT. The V gene is TRBV18, the J gene TRBJ1-1, with D possibly matching TRBD1 (6 bases). V lost 5 bases and J 0 bases, leaving 16 bases between the germline ends. Per the germline V gene, CDR1 is KGHSH and CDR2 is LQKENI. The length of the CDR3 is 16 residues.

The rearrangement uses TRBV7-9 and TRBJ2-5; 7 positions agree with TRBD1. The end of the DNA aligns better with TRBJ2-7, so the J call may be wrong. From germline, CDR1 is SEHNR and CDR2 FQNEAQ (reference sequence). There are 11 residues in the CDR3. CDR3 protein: CATGQLDEQYF. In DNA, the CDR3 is TGTGCCACGGGACAGCTCGACGAGCAGTACTTC.

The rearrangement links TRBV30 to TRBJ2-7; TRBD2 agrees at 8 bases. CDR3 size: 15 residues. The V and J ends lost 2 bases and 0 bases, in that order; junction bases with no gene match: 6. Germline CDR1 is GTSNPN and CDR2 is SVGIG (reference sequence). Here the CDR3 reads CAWSYPSGSSYEQYF. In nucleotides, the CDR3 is TGTGCCTGGAGTTACCCCAGCGGGAGCTCCTACGAGCAGTACTTC.